These 21 T cell receptor beta chains were all obtained from the same sample, sequenced in a study of T-cell reconstitution after alpha-beta-depleted transplantation in children. Library preparation (for TCRbeta) was performed with unique molecular identifiers. MiXCR was run by TCRdb on the PCR reads, yielding one entry per CDR3 protein. This sample has approximately 250,000 distinct CDR3 sequences, with 25% found just once. The sample in question was PBMCs, obtained before TCRalphabeta/CD19-depleted stem cell transplant. All receptors derive from a girl aged 2 to 9 with Fanconi anemia, due to receive a stem cell transplant.

The rearrangement links TRBV4-1 to TRBJ1-4; D remains unclear. The CDR3 runs 14 residues. Deletions cut 3 bases from V and 0 bases from J, with 5 bases between. Germline V lookup: CDR1 MGHRA, CDR2 YSYEKL. The CDR3, as DNA: TGCGCCAGCAGCCACAGGACAACTAATGAAAAACTGTTTTTT. This codes for CASSHRTTNEKLFF.

The chain uses TRBV7-9 and TRBJ2-1; 7 bases agree with TRBD2. The junction had 6 bases not matched to a gene; V was cut back by 2 bases and J by 8 bases. The CDR3 sequence is 14 residues long. The germline V gene encodes CDR1 SEHNR and CDR2 FQNEAQ (reference sequence). The CDR3 DNA sequence: TGTGCCAGCAGCTTACGCGGGAGAGGGGATGAGCAGTTCTTC. This codes for CASSLRGRGDEQFF.

The V gene is TRBV29-1, the J gene TRBJ2-3; 10 bases line up with TRBD2. J gave up 0 bases and V 4 bases, and 7 bases lay outside the gene matches. This CDR3 is built from 16 residues. Germline V gene sequence: CDR1 SQVTM, CDR2 ANQGSEA. CDR3 in DNA: TGCAGCGTTGCCGGGACTAGCGAGACTAGCACAGATACGCAGTATTTT. It yields the protein CSVAGTSETSTDTQYF.

This clonotype has at least ten counts. This chain uses TRBV9 with TRBJ2-2; unclear D gene. Germline V gives CDR1 SGDLS, CDR2 YYNGEE. The CDR3 has 13 residues. Trimming removed 1 base at V and 8 bases at J, with 9 bases between. This chain's CDR3 is CASSVSPPGELFF. CDR3 nucleotide sequence: TGTGCCAGCAGCGTATCCCCTCCTGGGGAGCTGTTTTTT.

This clonotype was recorded at least ten times. This chain connects TRBV29-1 to TRBJ2-7, with TRBD1 matching over 7 bases. CDR1 and CDR2 from the germline V gene are SQVTM and ANQGSEA. The CDR3 sequence is 12 residues long. J lost 2 bases, V lost 5 bases, and 3 bases had no gene match. DNA of the CDR3: TGCAGCGTTATCGACAGGGCCTACGAGCAGTACTTC. Protein product: CSVIDRAYEQYF.

The chain carries TRBV28 and TRBJ2-7; D may be TRBD2 (5 bases). Trimming took off 5 bases at V and 4 bases at J, with 15 bases between the two ends. This CDR3 is 14 amino acids long. Germline assignment: CDR1 MDHEN and CDR2 SYDVKM. The CDR3 region is CASSLTMGGYEQYF. The CDR3 nucleotides are TGTGCCAGCAGTCTAACGATGGGCGGGTACGAGCAGTACTTC.

This clonotype was picked up many times. A read error may produce the germline difference seen at one junction end. The rearrangement uses TRBV29-1 and TRBJ2-1; unclear D gene. Per the germline V gene, CDR1 is SQVTM and CDR2 is ANQGSEA. The CDR3 contains 9 residues. The CDR3 protein is CSVPGAGKF. CDR3 bases: TGCAGCGTCCCCGGTGCCGGTAAATTC.

At least ten counts were recorded for this clonotype. The CDR3, as DNA: TGCGCCAGCAGCTTGGGGGTTTCCCCGAGCGGGAACTACGAGCAGTACTTC. Encoded protein: CASSLGVSPSGNYEQYF. This chain uses TRBV5-1 with TRBJ2-7, with 7 bases fitting TRBD2. CDR3 size: 17 residues. With V trimmed by 0 bases and J by 3 bases, 12 bases remained unmatched. Germline CDR1 and CDR2: SGHRS and YFSETQ.

J is TRBJ2-5 and V is TRBV12-3 or TRBV12-4; the match to TRBD2 covers 9 bases. V shed 6 bases, J shed 5 bases, and the junction held 10 bases outside the gene matches. This CDR3 is 15 amino acids long. The CDR3 spells CASSYYRTSEETQYF. CDR3 nucleotide sequence: TGTGCCAGCAGCTACTACCGGACTAGCGAGGAGACCCAGTACTTC.

In its sample, this clonotype was seen a few times. This chain uses TRBV12-3 or TRBV12-4 with TRBJ1-1, with 7 bases matching TRBD1. V dropped 3 bases and J dropped 5; count of bases not matched to a gene: 9. This CDR3 is built from 15 residues. CDR3 protein: CASSLEEGARTEAFF. DNA for the CDR3: TGTGCCAGCAGTTTGGAAGAGGGGGCGCGAACTGAAGCTTTCTTT.

This clonotype turned up a few times. V is TRBV18 and J is TRBJ2-2; 15 nucleotides line up with TRBD2. The CDR3 sequence is 21 residues long. V lost 4 bases to trimming and J lost 0 bases; unmatched junction nucleotides: 12. Per germline, CDR1 KGHSH and CDR2 LQKENI. In DNA, the CDR3 is TGTGCCAGCTCACTGGGACTAGCGGGAGGAGTCGGACCCTCGAACACCGGGGAGCTGTTTTTT. This gives the protein CASSLGLAGGVGPSNTGELFF.

There are a few counts of this clonotype. V usage is TRBV6-1 and J usage is TRBJ1-2; 7 bases are shared with TRBD1. Germline CDR1 and CDR2: MNHNS and SASEGT. CDR3 size: 13 residues. Unmatched junction bases numbered 9, after V lost 10 bases and J lost 4 bases. The CDR3 DNA reads TGTGCCACCCTTTCCCCAGGGGGCTATGGCTACACCTTC. Protein sequence: CATLSPGGYGYTF.

This clonotype was counted between two and nine times. The rearrangement uses TRBV20-1 and TRBJ2-7; 13 bases line up with TRBD2. The V gene end was trimmed by 3 bases and the J gene end by 9 bases; junction bases not matched to a gene: 14. Looked up from germline, CDR1 is DFQATT and CDR2 is SNEGSKA (reference sequence). The CDR3 is 16 amino acids. The CDR3 nucleotides read TGCAGTGCTAGCATCGTTACTAGCGGGAGGGGAAGGCGGCAGTACTTC. Its protein product is CSASIVTSGRGRRQYF.

The chain employs TRBV29-1 and TRBJ2-1, with a weak D call TRBD1 (6 bases). V lost 4 bases and J lost 5, with 15 bases in between. CDR3 length equals 14 residues. CDR1 and CDR2 from the germline V gene are SQVTM and ANQGSEA. The CDR3 DNA follows: TGCAGCGTTGTTAAACAGGGCCTAAACAATGAGCAGTTCTTC. Translated: CSVVKQGLNNEQFF.

The V gene is TRBV20-1, the J gene TRBJ2-7; the D gene is possibly TRBD2 (5 bases). The CDR3 is 16 amino acids. Per the germline V gene, CDR1 is DFQATT and CDR2 is SNEGSKA (reference sequence). V was clipped by 0 bases and J by 0 bases, with 15 bases between them. CDR3 loop: CSARDWGSVSSYEQYF. CDR3 DNA: TGCAGTGCTAGAGATTGGGGTAGCGTGAGCTCCTACGAGCAGTACTTC.

This clonotype was seen at least ten times. J is TRBJ2-1 and V is TRBV29-1, with D possibly TRBD2 on 6 matching bases. Germline CDR1 and CDR2: SQVTM and ANQGSEA. Trimming stripped 1 base from V and 3 bases from J, with 13 bases between. This CDR3 has 15 residues. This CDR3 reads CSVEVGRRNYNEQFF. The CDR3 DNA is TGCAGCGTTGAAGTTGGGAGGCGGAACTACAATGAGCAGTTCTTC.

The chain carries TRBV28 and TRBJ2-3; perhaps TRBD2 as D (6 bases). Per germline, CDR1 MDHEN and CDR2 SYDVKM. The CDR3 covers 15 residues. V was trimmed by 0 bases and J by 5 bases, leaving 12 bases between them. CDR3 coding DNA: TGTGCCAGCAGTTTATGGCAGATAGCGGAAGATACGCAGTATTTT. Translated: CASSLWQIAEDTQYF.

This chain connects TRBV20-1 to TRBJ2-1; 9 nucleotides agree with TRBD1. With V trimmed by 6 bases and J by 9 bases, 15 bases remained unmatched. CDR1 and CDR2 (germline): DFQATT, SNEGSKA (reference sequence). The CDR3 is made up of 15 amino acids. CDR3 coding DNA: TGCAGTGCCCAAAATCCAGGACAGGGGTTGGGTGAGCAGTTCTTC. Translated, it gives CSAQNPGQGLGEQFF.

This clonotype was found many times. The V call is TRBV29-1, the J call TRBJ2-1; D not certain. CDR3 size: 14 residues. From germline, CDR1 is SQVTM and CDR2 ANQGSEA. V was trimmed by 0 bases and J by 6 bases, leaving 12 bases between them. This CDR3 is CSVEDPLVGNEQFF. CDR3 nucleotide sequence: TGCAGCGTTGAAGATCCCCTAGTAGGCAATGAGCAGTTCTTC.

This clonotype was observed a handful of times. The rearrangement uses TRBV29-1 and TRBJ2-2; no definite D call. Looked up from germline, CDR1 is SQVTM and CDR2 is ANQGSEA. Trimming removed 2 bases at V and 6 bases at J, with 7 bases between. The CDR3 extends over 12 amino acids. CDR3 protein: CSVEFKSGELFF. CDR3 nucleotide sequence: TGCAGCGTTGAATTTAAGTCCGGGGAGCTGTTTTTT.

This clonotype appeared a few times. The chain uses TRBV25-1 and TRBJ1-6; possible D gene TRBD1, 6 bases. The CDR3 totals 17 residues. Trimming shortened V by 1 base and J by 7 bases, and 17 bases separated the two germline ends. Germline loops: CDR1 MGHDK, CDR2 SYGVNS. This CDR3 is CASSELPGAGANSPLHF. CDR3 nucleotide sequence: TGTGCCAGCAGTGAATTACCGGGGGCGGGGGCCAATTCACCCCTCCACTTT.